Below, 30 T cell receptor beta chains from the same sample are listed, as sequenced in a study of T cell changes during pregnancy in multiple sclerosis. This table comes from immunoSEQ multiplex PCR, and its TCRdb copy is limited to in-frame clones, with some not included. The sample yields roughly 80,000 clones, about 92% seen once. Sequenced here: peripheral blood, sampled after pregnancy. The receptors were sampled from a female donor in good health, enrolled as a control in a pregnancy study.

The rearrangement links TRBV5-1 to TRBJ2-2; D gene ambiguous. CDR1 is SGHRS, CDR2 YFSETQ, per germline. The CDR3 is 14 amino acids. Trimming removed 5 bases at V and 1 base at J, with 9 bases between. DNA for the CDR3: TGCGCCAGCAGATCCGCGGTGAACACCGGGGAGCTGTTTTTT. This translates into CASRSAVNTGELFF.

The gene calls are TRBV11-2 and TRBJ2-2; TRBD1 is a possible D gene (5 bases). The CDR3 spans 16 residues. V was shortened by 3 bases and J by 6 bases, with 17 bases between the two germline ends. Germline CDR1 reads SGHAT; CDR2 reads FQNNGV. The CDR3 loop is CASSLKGRAGSGELFF. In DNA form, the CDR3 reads TGTGCCAGCAGCTTGAAGGGCAGGGCTGGATCCGGGGAGCTGTTTTTT. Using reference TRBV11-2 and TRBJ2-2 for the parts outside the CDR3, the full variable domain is EAGVAQSPRYKIIEKRQSVAFWCNPISGHATLYWYQQILGQGPKLLIQFQNNGVVDDSQLPKDRFSAERLKGVDSTLKIQPAKLEDSAVYLCASSLKGRAGSGELFFGEGSRLTVL.

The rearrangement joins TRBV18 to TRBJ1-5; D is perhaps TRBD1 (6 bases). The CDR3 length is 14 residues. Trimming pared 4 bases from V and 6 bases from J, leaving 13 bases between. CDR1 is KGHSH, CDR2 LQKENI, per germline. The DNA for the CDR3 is TGTGCCAGCTCACGTACAGGGTCGGCTCAGCCCCAGCATTTT. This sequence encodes CASSRTGSAQPQHF.

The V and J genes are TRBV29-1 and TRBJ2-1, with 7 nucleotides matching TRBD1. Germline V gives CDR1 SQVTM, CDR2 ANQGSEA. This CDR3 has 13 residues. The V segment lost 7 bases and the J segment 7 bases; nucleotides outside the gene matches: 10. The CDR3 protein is CSAGVDRWNEQFF. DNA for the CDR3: TGCAGCGCTGGGGTGGACAGGTGGAATGAGCAGTTCTTC.

The CDR3 DNA sequence: TGCGCCAGCACCCGACAGGGGGCCGGCGAGCAGTACTTC. This codes for CASTRQGAGEQYF. The V call is TRBV5-1, the J call TRBJ2-7; 10 bases map to TRBD1. This CDR3 is 13 amino acids long. Germline CDR1 reads SGHRS; CDR2 reads YFSETQ. The V and J ends lost 6 bases and 6 bases, in that order; junction bases with no gene match: 6.

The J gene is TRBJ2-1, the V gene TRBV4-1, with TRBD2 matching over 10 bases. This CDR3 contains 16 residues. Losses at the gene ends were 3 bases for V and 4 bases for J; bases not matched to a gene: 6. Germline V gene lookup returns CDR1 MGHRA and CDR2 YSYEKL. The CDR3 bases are TGCGCCAGCAGCCAGCCTCTAGCGGGAGTTTACAATGAGCAGTTCTTC. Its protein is CASSQPLAGVYNEQFF.

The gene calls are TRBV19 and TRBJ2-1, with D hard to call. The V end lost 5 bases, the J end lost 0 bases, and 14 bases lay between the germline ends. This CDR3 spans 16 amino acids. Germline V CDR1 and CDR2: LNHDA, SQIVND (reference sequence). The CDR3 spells CASSSYSPASYNEQFF. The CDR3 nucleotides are TGTGCCAGTAGTTCCTACAGTCCGGCCTCCTACAATGAGCAGTTCTTC.

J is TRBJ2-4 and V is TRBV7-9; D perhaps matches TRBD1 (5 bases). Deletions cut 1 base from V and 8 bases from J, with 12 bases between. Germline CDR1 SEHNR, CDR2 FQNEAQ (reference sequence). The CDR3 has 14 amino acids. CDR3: CASSLGQGTHIQYF. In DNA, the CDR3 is TGTGCCAGCAGCTTAGGCCAGGGTACCCACATTCAGTACTTC.

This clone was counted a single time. The CDR3 DNA is TGTGCCAGCTGGTGGGGGCGTATTAGGAGAGACACTGAAGCTTTCTTT. It is translated as CASWWGRIRRDTEAFF. The J gene is TRBJ1-1, the V gene TRBV2; maybe TRBD1 (6 bases). The CDR3 has 16 amino acids. The V and J ends lost 8 bases and 3 bases respectively, with 22 bases between them. From germline, CDR1 is SNHLY and CDR2 FYNNEI.

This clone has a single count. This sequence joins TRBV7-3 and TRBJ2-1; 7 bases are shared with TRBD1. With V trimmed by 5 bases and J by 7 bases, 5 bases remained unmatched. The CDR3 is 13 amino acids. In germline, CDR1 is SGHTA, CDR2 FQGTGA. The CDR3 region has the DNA TGTGCCAGCAGCCAACAGGGGTGGAATGAGCAGTTCTTC. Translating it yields CASSQQGWNEQFF.

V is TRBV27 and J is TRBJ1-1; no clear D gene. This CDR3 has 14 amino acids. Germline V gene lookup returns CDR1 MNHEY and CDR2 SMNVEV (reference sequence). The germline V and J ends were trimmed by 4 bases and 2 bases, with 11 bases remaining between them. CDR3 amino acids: CASSSLTYNTEAFF. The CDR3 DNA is TGTGCCAGCAGTTCTTTAACATACAACACTGAAGCTTTCTTT.

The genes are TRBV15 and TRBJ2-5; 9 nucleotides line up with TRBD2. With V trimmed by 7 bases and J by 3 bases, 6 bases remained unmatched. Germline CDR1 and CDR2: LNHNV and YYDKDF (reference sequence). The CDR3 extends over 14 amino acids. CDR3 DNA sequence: TGTGCCACCACGGCGCGACTAGCGGAAGAGACCCAGTACTTC. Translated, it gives CATTARLAEETQYF. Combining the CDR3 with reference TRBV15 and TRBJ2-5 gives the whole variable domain DAMVIQNPRYQVTQFGKPVTLSCSQTLNHNVMYWYQQKSSQAPKLLFHYYDKDFNNEADTPDNFQSRRPNTSFCFLDIRSPGLGDTAMYLCATTARLAEETQYFGPGTRLLVL.

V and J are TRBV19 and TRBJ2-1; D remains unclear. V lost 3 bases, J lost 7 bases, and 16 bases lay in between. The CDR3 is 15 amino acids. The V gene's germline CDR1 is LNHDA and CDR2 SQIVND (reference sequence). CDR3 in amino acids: CASSMRSGGRNEQFF. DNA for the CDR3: TGTGCCAGTAGTATGAGGAGTGGTGGTAGGAATGAGCAGTTCTTC. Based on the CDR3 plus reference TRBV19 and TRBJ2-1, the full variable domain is DGGITQSPKYLFRKEGQNVTLSCEQNLNHDAMYWYRQDPGQGLRLIYYSQIVNDFQKGDIAEGYSVSREKKESFPLTVTSAQKNPTAFYLCASSMRSGGRNEQFFGPGTRLTVL.

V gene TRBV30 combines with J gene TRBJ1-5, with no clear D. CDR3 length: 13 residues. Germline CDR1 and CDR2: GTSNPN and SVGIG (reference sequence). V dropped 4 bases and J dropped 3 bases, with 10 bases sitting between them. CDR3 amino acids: CAWTPRSNQPQHF. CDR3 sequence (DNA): TGTGCCTGGACCCCCCGGTCCAATCAGCCCCAGCATTTT.

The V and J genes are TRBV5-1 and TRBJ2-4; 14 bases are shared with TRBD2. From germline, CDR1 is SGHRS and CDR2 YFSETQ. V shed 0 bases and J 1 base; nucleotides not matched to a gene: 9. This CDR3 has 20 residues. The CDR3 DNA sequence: TGCGCCAGCAGCTTGGCCCCGACTAGCGGGGGGGCCGGGGCCAAAAACATTCAGTACTTC. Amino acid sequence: CASSLAPTSGGAGAKNIQYF.

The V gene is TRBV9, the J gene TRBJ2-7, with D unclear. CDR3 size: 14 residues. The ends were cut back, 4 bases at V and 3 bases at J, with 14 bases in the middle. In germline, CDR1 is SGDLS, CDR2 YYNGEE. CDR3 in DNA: TGTGCCAGCAGCCCGAACTATCCCCTCTACGAGCAGTACTTC. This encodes CASSPNYPLYEQYF. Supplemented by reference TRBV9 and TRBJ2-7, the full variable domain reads DSGVTQTPKHLITATGQRVTLRCSPRSGDLSVYWYQQSLDQGLQFLIQYYNGEERAKGNILERFSAQQFPDLHSELNLSSLELGDSALYFCASSPNYPLYEQYFGPGTRLTVT.

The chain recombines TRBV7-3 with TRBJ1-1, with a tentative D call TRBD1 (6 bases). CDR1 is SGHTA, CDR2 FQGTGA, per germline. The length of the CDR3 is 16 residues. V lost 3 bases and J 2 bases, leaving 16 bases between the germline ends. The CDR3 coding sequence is TGTGCCAGCAGCTTTTCCGGGACAACAAGTAACACTGAAGCTTTCTTT. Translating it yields CASSFSGTTSNTEAFF.

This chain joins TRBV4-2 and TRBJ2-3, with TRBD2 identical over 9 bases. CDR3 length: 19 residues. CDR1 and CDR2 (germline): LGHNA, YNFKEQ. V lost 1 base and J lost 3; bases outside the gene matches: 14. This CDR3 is CASSQAGLAGLLGTDTQYF. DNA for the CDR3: TGTGCCAGCAGCCAAGCTGGGCTAGCGGGACTATTAGGGACAGATACGCAGTATTTT.

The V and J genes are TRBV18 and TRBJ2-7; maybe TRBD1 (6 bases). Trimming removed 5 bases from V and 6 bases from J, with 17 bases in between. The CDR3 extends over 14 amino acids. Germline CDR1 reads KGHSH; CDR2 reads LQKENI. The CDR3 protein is CASSGGGIYLEQYF. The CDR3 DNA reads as TGTGCCAGCTCAGGGGGCGGCATCTACCTCGAGCAGTACTTC.

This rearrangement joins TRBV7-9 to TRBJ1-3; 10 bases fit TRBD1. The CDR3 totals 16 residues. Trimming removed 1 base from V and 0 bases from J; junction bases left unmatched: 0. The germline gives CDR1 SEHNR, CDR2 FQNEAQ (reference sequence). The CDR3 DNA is TGTGCCAGCAGCTTAGGGACAGGGGGCTCTGGAAACACCATATATTTT. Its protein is CASSLGTGGSGNTIYF.

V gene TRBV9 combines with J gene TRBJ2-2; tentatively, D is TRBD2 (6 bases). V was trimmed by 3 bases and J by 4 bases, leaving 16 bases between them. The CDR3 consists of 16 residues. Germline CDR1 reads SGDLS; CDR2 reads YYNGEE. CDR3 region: CASSERAASSTGELFF. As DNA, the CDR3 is TGTGCCAGCAGCGAGCGGGCGGCTTCGTCCACCGGGGAGCTGTTTTTT.

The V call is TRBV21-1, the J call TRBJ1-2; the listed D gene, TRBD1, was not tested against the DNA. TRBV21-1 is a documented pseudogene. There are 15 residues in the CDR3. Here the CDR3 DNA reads TGTGCCAGCAGCTTAGGAACCGGGACAGGGATTGGCTACACCTTC. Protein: CASSLGTGTGIGYTF.

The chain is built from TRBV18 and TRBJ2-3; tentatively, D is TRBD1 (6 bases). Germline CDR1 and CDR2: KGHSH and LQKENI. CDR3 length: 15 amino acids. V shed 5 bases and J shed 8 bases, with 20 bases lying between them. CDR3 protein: CASSAIRGSASTQYF. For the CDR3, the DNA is TGTGCCAGCTCAGCTATAAGGGGGTCTGCCTCTACGCAGTATTTT.

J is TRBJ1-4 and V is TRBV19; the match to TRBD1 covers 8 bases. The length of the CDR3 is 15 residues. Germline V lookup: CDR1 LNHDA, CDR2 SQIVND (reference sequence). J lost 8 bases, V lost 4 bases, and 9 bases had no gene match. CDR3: CASSSRNRGGEKLFF. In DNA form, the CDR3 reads TGTGCCAGTAGTAGCCGGAACAGGGGGGGCGAAAAACTGTTTTTT.

The CDR3 reads CASSLQGAYEKLFF. The CDR3, as DNA: TGTGCCAGCAGTTTACAGGGGGCTTATGAAAAACTGTTTTTT. V usage is TRBV28 and J usage is TRBJ1-4, with 8 bases aligning to TRBD1. V trimming: 2 bases; J trimming: 6 bases; junction bases outside the gene matches: 2. Per germline, CDR1 MDHEN and CDR2 SYDVKM. There are 14 residues in the CDR3.

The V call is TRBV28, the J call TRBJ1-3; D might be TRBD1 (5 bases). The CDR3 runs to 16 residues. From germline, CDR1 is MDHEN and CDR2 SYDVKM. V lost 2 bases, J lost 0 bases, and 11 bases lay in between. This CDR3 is CASSLRTPPSGNTIYF. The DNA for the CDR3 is TGTGCCAGCAGTTTAAGGACACCACCCTCTGGAAACACCATATATTTT.

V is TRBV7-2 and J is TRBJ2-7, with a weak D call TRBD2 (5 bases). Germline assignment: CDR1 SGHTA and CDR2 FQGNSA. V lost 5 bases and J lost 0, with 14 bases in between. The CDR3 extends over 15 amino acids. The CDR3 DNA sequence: TGTGCCAGCAGCCAAGGAGCGGTTCGCTCCTACGAGCAGTACTTC. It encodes CASSQGAVRSYEQYF.

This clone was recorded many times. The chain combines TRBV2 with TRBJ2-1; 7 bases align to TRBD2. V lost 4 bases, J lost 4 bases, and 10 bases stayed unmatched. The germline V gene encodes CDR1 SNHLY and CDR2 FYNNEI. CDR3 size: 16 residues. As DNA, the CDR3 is TGTGCCAGCAGTGTGCTCTCGACTAGCCCGTACAATGAGCAGTTCTTC. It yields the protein CASSVLSTSPYNEQFF.

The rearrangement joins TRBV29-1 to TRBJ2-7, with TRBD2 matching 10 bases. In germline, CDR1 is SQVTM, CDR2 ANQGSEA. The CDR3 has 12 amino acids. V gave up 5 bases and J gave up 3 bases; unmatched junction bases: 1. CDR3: CSVRTSGYEQYF. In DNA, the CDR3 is TGCAGCGTTAGGACTAGCGGCTACGAGCAGTACTTC.

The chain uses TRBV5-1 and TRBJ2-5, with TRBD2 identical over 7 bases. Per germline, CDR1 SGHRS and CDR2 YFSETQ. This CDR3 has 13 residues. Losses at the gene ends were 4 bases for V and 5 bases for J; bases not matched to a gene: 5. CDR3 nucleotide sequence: TGCGCCAGCAGCATCCCCGGGGGGGAGACCCAGTACTTC. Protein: CASSIPGGETQYF.